This T cell receptor (beta chain) was retrieved from a study of blood T cell repertoires in COVID-19. Study as a whole: The origin of the acute and convalescent COVID-19 samples was the United States, Italy and Spain. PBMCs, B-cell-depleted T cells, or T cells provided the cDNA or gDNA that made up the material.

In the source study's methods: From reference gene primer amplification, estimates of nucleated cell counts were derived. Clones were read by immunoSEQ multiplex PCR, and TCRdb kept only the in-frame ones, dropping some. The V and J calls and clone size are taken from that table; D and trimming were inferred from the DNA. The data contain roughly 86,000 clones, about 85% of them seen just once; the ten biggest clones take up 3% to 3.5%. The germline CDR1 and CDR2 sequences are SGHTA and FQGNSA. This CDR3 spans 12 amino acids. V gave up 5 bases and J gave up 0 bases, with 5 bases separating them. Sequencing used peripheral blood. The gene calls are TRBV7-2 and TRBJ2-7; no clear D. This clonotype was obtained from a man aged 45 to 65 with acute or convalescent COVID-19. The CDR3 sequence: CASSPVSYEQYF. In DNA, the CDR3 is TGTGCCAGCAGCCCTGTCTCCTACGAGCAGTACTTC.